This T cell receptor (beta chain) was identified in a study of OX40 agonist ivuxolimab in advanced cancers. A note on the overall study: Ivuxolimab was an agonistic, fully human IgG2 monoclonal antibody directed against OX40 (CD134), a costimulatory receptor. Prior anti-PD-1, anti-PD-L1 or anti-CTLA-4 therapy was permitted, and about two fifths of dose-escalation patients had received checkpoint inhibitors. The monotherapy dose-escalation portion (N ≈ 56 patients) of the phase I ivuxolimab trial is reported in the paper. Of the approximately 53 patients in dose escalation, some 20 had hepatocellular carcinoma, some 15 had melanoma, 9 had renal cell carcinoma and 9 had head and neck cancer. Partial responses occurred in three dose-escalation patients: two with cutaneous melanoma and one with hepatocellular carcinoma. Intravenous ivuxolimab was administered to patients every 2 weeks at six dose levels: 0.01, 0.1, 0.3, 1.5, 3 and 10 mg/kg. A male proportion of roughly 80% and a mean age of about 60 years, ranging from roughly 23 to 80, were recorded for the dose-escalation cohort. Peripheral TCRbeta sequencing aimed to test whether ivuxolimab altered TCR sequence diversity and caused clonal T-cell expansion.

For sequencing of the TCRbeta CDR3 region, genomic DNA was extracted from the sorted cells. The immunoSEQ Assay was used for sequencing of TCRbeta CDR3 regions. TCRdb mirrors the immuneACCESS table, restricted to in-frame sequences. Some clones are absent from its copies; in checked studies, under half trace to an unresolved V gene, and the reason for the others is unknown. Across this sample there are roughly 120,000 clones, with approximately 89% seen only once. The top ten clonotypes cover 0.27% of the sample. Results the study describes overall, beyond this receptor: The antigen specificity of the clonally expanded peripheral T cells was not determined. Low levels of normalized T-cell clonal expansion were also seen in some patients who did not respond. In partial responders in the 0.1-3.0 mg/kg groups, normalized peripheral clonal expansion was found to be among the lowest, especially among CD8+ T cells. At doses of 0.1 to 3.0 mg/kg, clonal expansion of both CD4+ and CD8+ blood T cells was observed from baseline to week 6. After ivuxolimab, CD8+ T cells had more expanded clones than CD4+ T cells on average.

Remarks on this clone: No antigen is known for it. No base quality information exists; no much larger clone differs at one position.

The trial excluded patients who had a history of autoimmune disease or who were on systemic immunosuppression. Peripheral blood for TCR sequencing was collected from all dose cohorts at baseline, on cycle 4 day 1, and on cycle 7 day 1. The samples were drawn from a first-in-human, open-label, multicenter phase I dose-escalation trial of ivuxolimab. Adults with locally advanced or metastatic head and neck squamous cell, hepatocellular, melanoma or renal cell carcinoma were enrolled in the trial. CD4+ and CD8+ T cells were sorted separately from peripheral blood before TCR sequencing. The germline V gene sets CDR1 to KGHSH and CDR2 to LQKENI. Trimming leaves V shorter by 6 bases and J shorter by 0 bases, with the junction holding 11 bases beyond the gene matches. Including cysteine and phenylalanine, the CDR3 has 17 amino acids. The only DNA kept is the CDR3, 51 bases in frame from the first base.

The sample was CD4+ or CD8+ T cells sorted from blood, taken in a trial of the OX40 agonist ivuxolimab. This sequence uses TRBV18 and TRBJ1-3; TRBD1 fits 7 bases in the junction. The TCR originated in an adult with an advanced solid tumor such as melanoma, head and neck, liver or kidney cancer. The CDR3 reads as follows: CASSLRDRLLSGNTIYF. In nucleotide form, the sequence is TGTGCCAGCTCGCTCCGGGACAGACTACTCTCTGGAAACACCATATATTTT. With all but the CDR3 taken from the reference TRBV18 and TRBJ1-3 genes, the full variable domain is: NAGVMQNPRHLVRRRGQEARLRCSPMKGHSHVYWYRQLPEEGLKFMVYLQKENIIDESGMPKERFSAEFPKEGPSILRIQQVVRGDSAAYFCASSLRDRLLSGNTIYFGEGSWLTVV.